This record covers a single TCR beta chain. What it binds is unknown. This sample was included in a study of CD4 T cells in relation to SARS-CoV-2 and coronaviruses. TCRdb keeps only in-frame clones here, not all; method: immunoSEQ multiplex PCR. The data show about 41,000 clones, with over 70% seen just once and 1.2% held by the top ten. The CDR3 is 16 amino acids. The germline gives CDR1 SGHRS, CDR2 YFSETQ. V lost 7 bases and J lost 0, with 14 bases in between. The sample taken for sequencing was naive CD4+ T cells from PBMCs, cultured in vitro. Subset defined: naive CD4+ T cells isolated by negative enrichment. The clonotype was recovered from an adult with COVID-19. The J gene is TRBJ1-6, the V gene TRBV5-1; the D gene is possibly TRBD1 (5 bases). The CDR3 spells CASGEGPSSYNSPLHF. The CDR3 DNA sequence: TGCGCCAGCGGTGAGGGGCCGAGCTCCTATAATTCACCCCTCCACTTT.